These 12 T cell receptor beta chains share one sample of origin, sequenced in a study of cytomegalovirus exposure and HLA in healthy donors. The PCR employed 60 Vbeta primers together with 13 Jbeta primers. Measured with immunoSEQ multiplex PCR; TCRdb has only the in-frame clones, and not every one. This table has roughly 120,000 clones, 80% appearing once. Sequenced input: PBMCs. Source of these receptors: a male donor in good health and CMV-seronegative.

This clone has just one count. The genes are TRBV25-1 and TRBJ1-6; D may be TRBD1 (5 bases). This CDR3 region has 15 residues. Trimming took 8 bases from V and 8 from J, leaving 19 bases between them. In germline, CDR1 is MGHDK, CDR2 SYGVNS. The CDR3 protein is CASQGTTQGYSPLHF. DNA of the CDR3: TGTGCCAGCCAGGGAACCACTCAGGGATATTCACCCCTCCACTTT. Drawing the rest from reference TRBV25-1 and TRBJ1-6, the complete variable domain is EADIYQTPRYLVIGTGKKITLECSQTMGHDKMYWYQQDPGMELHLIHYSYGVNSTEKGDLSSESTVSRIRTEHFPLTLESARPSHTSQYLCASQGTTQGYSPLHFGNGTRLTVT.

For the CDR3, the DNA is TGCGCCAGCAGCCCTGTGTGGAACACTGAAGCTTTCTTT. Its protein is CASSPVWNTEAFF. The V call is TRBV5-1, the J call TRBJ1-1; D gene ambiguous. Germline V gene lookup returns CDR1 SGHRS and CDR2 YFSETQ. The ends were cut back, 4 bases at V and 1 base at J, with 8 bases in the middle. This CDR3 is built from 13 residues.

This clone was seen just once. V gene TRBV4-1 combines with J gene TRBJ1-2; tentatively, D is TRBD1 (5 bases). Trimming pared 1 base from V and 8 bases from J, leaving 14 bases between. Looked up from germline, CDR1 is MGHRA and CDR2 is YSYEKL. The CDR3 has 14 residues. The CDR3 sequence: CASSQVKQRGGYTF. The CDR3 coding sequence is TGCGCCAGCAGCCAAGTTAAACAGCGGGGCGGCTACACCTTC.

This clone has just a few counts. At one boundary the junction diverges from the germline segment, which might be a read error. The chain couples TRBV7-9 to TRBJ2-4; TRBD1 is a possible D gene (6 bases). CDR3 length: 12 residues. CDR1 is SEHNR, CDR2 FQNEAQ, per germline (reference sequence). Here the CDR3 reads CASSFTGKQIHF. Written as DNA, the CDR3 is TGTGCCAGCAGCTTTACAGGGAAACAGATCCATTTC. Full variable domain (rest looked up from reference TRBV7-9 and TRBJ2-4): DTGVSQNPRHKITKRGQNVTFRCDPISEHNRLYWYRQTLGQGPEFLTYFQNEAQLEKSRLLSDRFSAERPKGSFSTLEIQRTEQGDSAMYLCASSFTGKQIHFGAGTRLSVL.

The rearrangement uses TRBV4-2 and TRBJ2-1; 9 bases map to TRBD2. CDR1 is LGHNA, CDR2 YNFKEQ, per germline. The CDR3 sequence is 16 residues long. The V and J ends lost 6 bases and 4 bases, in that order; junction bases with no gene match: 10. The CDR3 DNA reads as TGTGCCAGCAGTGACGGTAGCGGGGGCTCATACAATGAGCAGTTCTTC. Protein sequence: CASSDGSGGSYNEQFF.

This chain joins TRBV29-1 and TRBJ2-7; 8 nucleotides agree with TRBD1. The CDR3 totals 12 residues. After removal of 3 bases from V and 3 bases from J, the junction contained 1 base not matched to a gene. The germline V gene has CDR1 SQVTM and CDR2 ANQGSEA. The CDR3 reads CSVDGTGYEQYF. The CDR3, as DNA: TGCAGCGTTGACGGGACAGGCTACGAGCAGTACTTC.

The rearrangement links TRBV5-6 to TRBJ1-5; 7 bases agree with TRBD1. Germline V gene sequence: CDR1 SGHDT, CDR2 YYEEEE. V shed 4 bases, J shed 4 bases, and the junction held 11 bases outside the gene matches. CDR3 size: 16 residues. CDR3 residues: CASSTYGGGTNQPQHF. The CDR3 DNA sequence: TGTGCCAGCAGCACCTATGGAGGGGGCACTAATCAGCCCCAGCATTTT. Based on the CDR3 plus reference TRBV5-6 and TRBJ1-5, the full variable domain is DAGVTQSPTHLIKTRGQQVTLRCSPKSGHDTVSWYQQALGQGPQFIFQYYEEEERQRGNFPDRFSGHQFPNYSSELNVNALLLGDSALYLCASSTYGGGTNQPQHFGDGTRLSIL.

The chain links TRBV27 to TRBJ1-6; D uncertain. V was trimmed by 5 bases and J by 7 bases, leaving 9 bases between them. Germline-derived CDR1 and CDR2 are MNHEY and SMNVEV (reference sequence). The CDR3 contains 13 residues. The CDR3 coding sequence is TGTGCCAGCAGTGAGGTGCAGAATTCACCCCTCCACTTT. Its translation: CASSEVQNSPLHF.

V is TRBV14 and J is TRBJ2-6, with D maybe TRBD1 (6 bases). Trimming took 5 bases from V and 10 from J, leaving 15 bases between them. Germline CDR1 and CDR2: SGHDN and FVKESK. There are 14 residues in the CDR3. In DNA form, the CDR3 reads TGTGCCAGCAGCATGAGGGGGTCTAAAAACGTCCTGACTTTC. It is translated as CASSMRGSKNVLTF. Filled out from reference TRBV14 and TRBJ2-6, the complete variable domain reads EAGVTQFPSHSVIEKGQTVTLRCDPISGHDNLYWYRRVMGKEIKFLLHFVKESKQDESGMPNNRFLAERTGGTYSTLKVQPAELEDSGVYFCASSMRGSKNVLTFGAGSRLTVL.

The CDR3 bases are TGTGCCAGCAGTTTACCTAGAAAGAATGAGCAGTTCTTC. Its translation: CASSLPRKNEQFF. This chain connects TRBV27 to TRBJ2-1; D not resolved. Deletions cut 2 bases from V and 7 bases from J, with 9 bases between. This CDR3 spans 13 amino acids. Germline V CDR1 and CDR2: MNHEY, SMNVEV (reference sequence).

The chain uses TRBV19 and TRBJ1-2; no reliable D call. Trimming pared 0 bases from V and 5 bases from J, leaving 7 bases between. The CDR3 is 13 amino acids. Germline V gene data show CDR1 as LNHDA and CDR2 as SQIVND (reference sequence). The CDR3 here is CASSIDPAYGYTF. CDR3 nucleotides: TGTGCCAGTAGTATAGATCCAGCGTATGGCTACACCTTC.

This chain connects TRBV18 to TRBJ2-3, with TRBD1 matching 7 bases. The V segment lost 2 bases and the J segment 4 bases; nucleotides outside the gene matches: 3. The CDR3 spans 14 residues. The germline V gene has CDR1 KGHSH and CDR2 LQKENI. CDR3 nucleotides: TGTGCCAGCTCACCAACAGGGGATCCAGATACGCAGTATTTT. Residues: CASSPTGDPDTQYF.